Sequencing of this T cell receptor (beta chain) was carried out in a study of blood T cell repertoires in COVID-19 (TCRdb year 2020). About the study as a whole: Collaborator samples came from the United States, Italy and Spain and covered acute and convalescent phases of COVID-19. A freely available public database, intended as a resource for researchers studying the immune response to SARS-CoV-2, is where the repertoires were released. Nearly every sample came with metadata listing a de-identified subject ID, COVID-19 status, age in years and sex. HLA class I and class II types, where available, came from metadata supplied by the sample provider rather than from assay-based typing. Deeply sampled blood TCRbeta repertoires from subjects exposed to, actively infected with, or recovered from COVID-19 were included in the dataset. The material from the prospective study consisted of cDNA or gDNA derived from T cells, B-cell-depleted T cells, or PBMCs. Samples came from the ongoing ImmuneRACE study (first 160 participants) plus 1,254 subjects from 6 global collaborators. The investigation overall reported the following: The quantity of clinical and demographic metadata differed by source and by participant and was supplied without curation.

The immunoSEQ Assay, a bias-controlled multiplex PCR, was used to amplify TCRbeta CDR3 regions from genomic DNA. As for the original processing: The number of nucleated cells in each sample was estimated from the amplification of reference gene primers within the assay. Sequence reads were collapsed and filtered to measure the absolute abundance of every unique TCRbeta CDR3 rearrangement. For each sample, productive Simpson clonality was calculated as the square root of Simpson's diversity index over productive rearrangements. The immuneACCESS repertoire file appears here via TCRdb, limited to in-frame rearrangements. These files lack a portion of the clones; in checked studies, under half of the deficit traces to unresolved V genes, and the cause of the others is not known. The V and J calls and clone size are taken from that table; D and trimming were inferred from the DNA. For this sample there are 400,000 or so clones; about 90% appear just once. The biggest ten clones account for approximately 0.92% of the sample.

One collaborating source in Seattle enrolled patients during active infection and followed them longitudinally through the course of disease. Each collaborating institution followed its own protocols to collect whole blood in K2EDTA tubes. For TCRbeta analysis, collaborator samples were shipped as frozen whole blood, as isolated PBMCs, or as DNA extracted from either sample type. Reading the germline V gene gives CDR1 SGHDN and CDR2 FVKESK. The CDR3 covers 13 residues, taking in both the cysteine and the phenylalanine. Only the CDR3 part of the read is kept: 39 bases, read in frame from the first base. The trim is 1 base for V and 3 bases for J, with a gap of 7 bases between the germline ends. Note on this clone: No antigen is known for it. Per-base quality was not reported, and no clone a single base away is much larger than it.

The V and J genes are TRBV14 and TRBJ2-7; there is no confident call for the D gene. This clonotype originated in a man younger than 30 with COVID-19, enrolled during active disease. The material sequenced was peripheral blood. The CDR3 region: CASSQGANYEQYF. Read as DNA, the sequence is TGTGCCAGCAGCCAAGGGGCAAACTACGAGCAGTACTTC.